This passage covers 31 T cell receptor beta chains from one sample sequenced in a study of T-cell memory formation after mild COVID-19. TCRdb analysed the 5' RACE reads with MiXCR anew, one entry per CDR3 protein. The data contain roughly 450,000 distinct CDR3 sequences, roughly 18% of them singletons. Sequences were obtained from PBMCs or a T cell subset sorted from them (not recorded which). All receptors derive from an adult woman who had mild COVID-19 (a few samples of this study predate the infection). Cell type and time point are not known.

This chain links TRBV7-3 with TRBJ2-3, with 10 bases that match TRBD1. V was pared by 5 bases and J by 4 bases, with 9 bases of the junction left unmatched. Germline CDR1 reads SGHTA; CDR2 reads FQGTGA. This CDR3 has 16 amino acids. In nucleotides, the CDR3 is TGTGCCAGCAGCCTGGGGACAGGGGTCAGTGCAGATACGCAGTATTTT. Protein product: CASSLGTGVSADTQYF.

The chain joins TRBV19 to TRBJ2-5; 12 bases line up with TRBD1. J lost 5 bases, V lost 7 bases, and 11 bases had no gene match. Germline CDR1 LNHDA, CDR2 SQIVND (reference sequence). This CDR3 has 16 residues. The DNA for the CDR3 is TGTGCCAGTACCCCGTGGGGGACAGGGGGCAGGGAGACCCAGTACTTC. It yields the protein CASTPWGTGGRETQYF. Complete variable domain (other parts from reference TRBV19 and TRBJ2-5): DGGITQSPKYLFRKEGQNVTLSCEQNLNHDAMYWYRQDPGQGLRLIYYSQIVNDFQKGDIAEGYSVSREKKESFPLTVTSAQKNPTAFYLCASTPWGTGGRETQYFGPGTRLLVL.

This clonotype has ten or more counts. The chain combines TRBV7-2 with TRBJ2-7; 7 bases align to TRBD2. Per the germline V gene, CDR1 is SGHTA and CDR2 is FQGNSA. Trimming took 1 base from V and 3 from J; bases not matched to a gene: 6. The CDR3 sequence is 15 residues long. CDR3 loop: CASSLGSGTIYEQYF. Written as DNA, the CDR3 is TGTGCCAGCAGCTTAGGGTCCGGGACTATCTACGAGCAGTACTTC.

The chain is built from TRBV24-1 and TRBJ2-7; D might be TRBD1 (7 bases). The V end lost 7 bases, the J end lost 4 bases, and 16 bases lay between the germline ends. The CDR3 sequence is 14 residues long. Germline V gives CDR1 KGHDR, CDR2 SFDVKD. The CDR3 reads CATRGDSGSYEQYF. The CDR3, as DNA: TGTGCCACCAGAGGGGACAGCGGGTCGTACGAGCAGTACTTC.

In nucleotides, the CDR3 is TGCAGTGCCGAATCCCCACTAGTTGGCACAGATACGCAGTATTTT. The encoded protein is CSAESPLVGTDTQYF. The chain has TRBV20-1 and TRBJ2-3; maybe TRBD2 (5 bases). CDR3 length: 15 amino acids. The ends were cut back, 6 bases at V and 1 base at J, with 17 bases in the middle. Germline CDR1 and CDR2: DFQATT and SNEGSKA (reference sequence).

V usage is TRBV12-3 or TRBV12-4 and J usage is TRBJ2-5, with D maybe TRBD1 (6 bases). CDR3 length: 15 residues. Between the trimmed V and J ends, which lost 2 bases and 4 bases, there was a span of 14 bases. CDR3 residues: CASSLRLGGGETQYF. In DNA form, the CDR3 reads TGTGCCAGCAGTTTACGCCTAGGGGGTGGAGAGACCCAGTACTTC.

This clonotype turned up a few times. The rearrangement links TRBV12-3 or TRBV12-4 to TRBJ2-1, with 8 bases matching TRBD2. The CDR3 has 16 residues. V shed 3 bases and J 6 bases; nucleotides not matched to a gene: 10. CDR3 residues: CASSLSGTRVRNEQFF. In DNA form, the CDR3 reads TGTGCCAGCAGTTTGTCGGGGACTAGGGTACGCAATGAGCAGTTCTTC.

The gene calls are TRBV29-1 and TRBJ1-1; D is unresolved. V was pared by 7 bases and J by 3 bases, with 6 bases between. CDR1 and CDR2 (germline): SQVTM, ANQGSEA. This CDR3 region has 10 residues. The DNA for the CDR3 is TGCAGCGCCCTAGACACTGAAGCTTTCTTT. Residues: CSALDTEAFF.

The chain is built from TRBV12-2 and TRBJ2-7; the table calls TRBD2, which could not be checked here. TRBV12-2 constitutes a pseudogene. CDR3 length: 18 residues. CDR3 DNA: TGTGCAAGTCGCTTAGCGCGGTTCGAGCGGGAAAGCTCCTACGAGCAGTACTTC. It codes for CASRLARFERESSYEQYF.

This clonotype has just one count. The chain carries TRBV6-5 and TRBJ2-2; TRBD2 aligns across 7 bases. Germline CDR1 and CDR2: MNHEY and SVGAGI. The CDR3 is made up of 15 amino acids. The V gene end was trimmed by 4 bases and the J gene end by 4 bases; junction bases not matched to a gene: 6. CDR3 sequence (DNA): TGTGCCAGCAGTTCTCCCAAGCGGGGCACCGGGGAGCTGTTTTTT. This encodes CASSSPKRGTGELFF.

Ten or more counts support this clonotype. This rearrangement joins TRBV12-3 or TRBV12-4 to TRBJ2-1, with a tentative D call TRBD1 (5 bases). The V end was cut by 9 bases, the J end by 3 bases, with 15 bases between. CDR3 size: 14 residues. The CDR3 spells CASRSPDIYNEQFF. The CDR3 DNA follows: TGTGCCAGTAGGAGCCCGGACATCTACAATGAGCAGTTCTTC.

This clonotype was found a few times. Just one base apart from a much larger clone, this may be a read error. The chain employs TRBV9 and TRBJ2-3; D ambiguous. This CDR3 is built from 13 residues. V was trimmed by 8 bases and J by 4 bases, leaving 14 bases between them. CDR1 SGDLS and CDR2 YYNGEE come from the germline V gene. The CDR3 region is CASTQGDPDTQYF. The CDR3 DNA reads TGTGCCAGTACCCAAGGAGACCCAGATACGCAGTATTTT.

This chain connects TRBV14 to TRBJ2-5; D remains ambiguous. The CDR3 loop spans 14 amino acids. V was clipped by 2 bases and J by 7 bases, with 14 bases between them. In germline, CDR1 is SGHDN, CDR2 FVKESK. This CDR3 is CASSQSMGLATQYF. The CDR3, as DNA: TGTGCCAGCAGCCAATCGATGGGATTGGCGACCCAGTACTTC.

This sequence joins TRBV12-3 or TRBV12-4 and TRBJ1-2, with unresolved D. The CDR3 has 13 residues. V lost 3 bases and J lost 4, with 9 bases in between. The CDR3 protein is CASSLQALYGYTF. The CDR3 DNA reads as TGTGCCAGCAGTTTGCAGGCTCTCTATGGCTACACCTTC.

CDR3 sequence reads: CSATGDTGELFF. Written as DNA, the CDR3 is TGCAGCGCCACAGGGGACACCGGGGAGCTGTTTTTT. The rearrangement links TRBV29-1 to TRBJ2-2; TRBD1 aligns across 7 bases. This CDR3 contains 12 residues. J lost 3 bases, V lost 7 bases, and 2 bases had no gene match. The V gene's germline CDR1 is SQVTM and CDR2 ANQGSEA.

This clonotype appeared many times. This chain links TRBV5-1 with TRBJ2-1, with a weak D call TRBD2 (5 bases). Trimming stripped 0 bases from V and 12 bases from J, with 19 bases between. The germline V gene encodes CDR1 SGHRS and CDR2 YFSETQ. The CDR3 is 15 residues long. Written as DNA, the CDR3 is TGCGCCAGCAGCTTGGAGGCGGGTTACGGCTCTGGGCAGTTCTTC. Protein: CASSLEAGYGSGQFF.

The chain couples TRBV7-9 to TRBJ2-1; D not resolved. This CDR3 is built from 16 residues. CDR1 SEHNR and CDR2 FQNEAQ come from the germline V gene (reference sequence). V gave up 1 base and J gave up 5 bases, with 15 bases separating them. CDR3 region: CASSLGRLGLDNEQFF. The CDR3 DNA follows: TGTGCCAGCAGCTTAGGCCGGTTGGGGTTAGACAATGAGCAGTTCTTC.

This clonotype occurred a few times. The CDR3 DNA reads as TGTGCCACCAGTGTTACCCTAAGTGGTTTGGATACGCAGTATTTT. Residues: CATSVTLSGLDTQYF. The chain joins TRBV24-1 to TRBJ2-3, with unresolved D. The germline V gene has CDR1 KGHDR and CDR2 SFDVKD. The CDR3 runs to 15 residues. The V end lost 5 bases, the J end lost 6 bases, and 17 bases lay between the germline ends.

CDR3 sequence: CASSSSAGGSKYEQYF. CDR3 coding DNA: TGTGCCAGCAGTTCATCAGCGGGAGGTTCCAAGTACGAGCAGTACTTC. The chain employs TRBV6-2 or TRBV6-3 and TRBJ2-7; TRBD2 matches at 9 bases. The V segment lost 4 bases and the J segment 4 bases; nucleotides outside the gene matches: 11. The V gene's germline CDR1 is MNHEY and CDR2 SVGEGT. The CDR3 spans 16 residues.

The CDR3, as DNA: TGTGCCAGCAGCCAAGATCTCCCCATCTTCAGTCCCGATTATGGCTACACCTTC. Protein: CASSQDLPIFSPDYGYTF. The V gene is TRBV14, the J gene TRBJ1-2; D unclear. CDR3 size: 18 residues. The V and J ends lost 0 bases and 5 bases respectively, with 22 bases between them. From germline, CDR1 is SGHDN and CDR2 FVKESK.

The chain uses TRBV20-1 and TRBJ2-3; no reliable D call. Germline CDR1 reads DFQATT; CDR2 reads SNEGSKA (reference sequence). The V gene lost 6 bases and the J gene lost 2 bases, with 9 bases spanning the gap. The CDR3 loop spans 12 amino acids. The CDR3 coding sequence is TGCAGTGCCGTGTCGCCCACAGATACGCAGTATTTT. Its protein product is CSAVSPTDTQYF.

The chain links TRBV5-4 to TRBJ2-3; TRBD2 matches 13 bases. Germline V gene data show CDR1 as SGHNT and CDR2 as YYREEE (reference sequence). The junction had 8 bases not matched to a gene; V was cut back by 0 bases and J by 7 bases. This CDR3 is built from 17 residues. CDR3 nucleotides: TGTGCCAGCAGCTTGGCCGGGACTAGCGGGATGGTCCATACGCAGTATTTT. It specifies CASSLAGTSGMVHTQYF.

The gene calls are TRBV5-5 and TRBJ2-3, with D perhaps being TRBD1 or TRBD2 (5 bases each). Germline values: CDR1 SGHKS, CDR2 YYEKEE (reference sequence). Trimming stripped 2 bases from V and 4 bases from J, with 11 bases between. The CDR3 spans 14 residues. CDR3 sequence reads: CASSFGARADTQYF. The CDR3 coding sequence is TGTGCCAGCAGCTTCGGGGCTAGAGCAGATACGCAGTATTTT.

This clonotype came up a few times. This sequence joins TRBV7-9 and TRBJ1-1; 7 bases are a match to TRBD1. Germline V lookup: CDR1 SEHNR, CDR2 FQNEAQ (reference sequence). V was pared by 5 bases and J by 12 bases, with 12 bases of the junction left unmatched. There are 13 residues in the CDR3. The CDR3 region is CASSHEQGPPTFF. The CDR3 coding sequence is TGTGCCAGCAGCCACGAACAGGGGCCACCGACTTTCTTT.

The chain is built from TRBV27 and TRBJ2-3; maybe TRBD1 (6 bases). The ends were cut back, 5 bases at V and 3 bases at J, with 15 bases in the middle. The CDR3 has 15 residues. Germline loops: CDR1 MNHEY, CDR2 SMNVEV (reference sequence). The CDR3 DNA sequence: TGTGCCAGCAGTAACTGGACAGTTAAGACAGATACGCAGTATTTT. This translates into CASSNWTVKTDTQYF.

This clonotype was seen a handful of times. Here the CDR3 reads CASSLASGREAFF. DNA for the CDR3: TGCGCCAGCAGCTTGGCCTCGGGACGTGAAGCTTTCTTT. The chain is built from TRBV5-1 and TRBJ1-1; D might be TRBD1 (5 bases). The germline V gene has CDR1 SGHRS and CDR2 YFSETQ. V was trimmed by 0 bases and J by 7 bases, leaving 10 bases between them. The CDR3 runs to 13 residues.

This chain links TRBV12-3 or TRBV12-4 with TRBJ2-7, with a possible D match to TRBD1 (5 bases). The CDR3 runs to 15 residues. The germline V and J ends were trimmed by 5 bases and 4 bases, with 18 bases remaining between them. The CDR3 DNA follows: TGTGCCAGCAGTCCAGACAGACTCGGTAGTTACGAGCAGTACTTC. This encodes CASSPDRLGSYEQYF.

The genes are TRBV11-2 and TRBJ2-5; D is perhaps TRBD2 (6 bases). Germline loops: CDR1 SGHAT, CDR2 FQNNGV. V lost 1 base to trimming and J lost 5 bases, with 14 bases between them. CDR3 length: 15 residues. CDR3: CASSLAPGRLETQYF. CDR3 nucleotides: TGTGCCAGCAGCTTAGCCCCGGGGAGGTTGGAGACCCAGTACTTC.

The chain's CDR3 is CASSFHSLTSTDTQYF. For the CDR3, the DNA is TGTGCCAGCAGCTTCCACTCCCTGACTAGCACAGATACGCAGTATTTT. The chain combines TRBV7-2 with TRBJ2-3, with no clear D. V lost 3 bases to trimming and J lost 0 bases, with 13 bases between them. The V gene's germline CDR1 is SGHTA and CDR2 FQGNSA. The CDR3 totals 16 residues.

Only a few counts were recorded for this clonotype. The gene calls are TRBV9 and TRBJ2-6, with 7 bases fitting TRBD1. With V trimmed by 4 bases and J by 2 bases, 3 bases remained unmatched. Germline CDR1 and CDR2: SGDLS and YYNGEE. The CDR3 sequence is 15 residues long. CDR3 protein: CASSQTGAGANVLTF. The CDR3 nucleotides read TGTGCCAGCAGCCAAACAGGGGCTGGGGCCAACGTCCTGACTTTC.

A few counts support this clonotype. The CDR3 region is CASSLPSTRVGYTF. In nucleotides, the CDR3 is TGTGCCAGCAGCTTACCCTCAACGAGGGTTGGCTACACCTTC. This rearrangement joins TRBV7-8 to TRBJ1-2; D remains ambiguous. The ends were cut back, 2 bases at V and 7 bases at J, with 14 bases in the middle. Germline V gives CDR1 SGHVS, CDR2 FQNEAQ. CDR3 length equals 14 residues.